The next 27 T cell receptor beta chains were all read from a single sample in a study of Ad26.COV2.S vaccination and SARS-CoV-2 variants. The data were produced by immunoSEQ multiplex PCR, yet TCRdb's version contains in-frame clones alone and is incomplete. The table has roughly 500,000 clones, nearly 90% seen once. Treatment specified: 19 received Ad26.COV2.S at low or high dose, single or two shots; roughly five received placebo; per-sample allocation not given. Sample collection was performed on day 63 after the first vaccine or placebo injection. The sequenced sample was peripheral blood, obtained in a trial of Ad26.COV2.S vaccine versus placebo. These receptors originate from a person aged 18-65 years who received the Ad26.COV2.S COVID-19 vaccine or a placebo.

Note on this clone: This specimen includes other DNA sequences encoding the same CDR3. This chain joins TRBV11-3 and TRBJ2-1; 7 bases agree with TRBD2. The CDR3 sequence is 14 residues long. Losses at the gene ends were 4 bases for V and 3 bases for J; bases not matched to a gene: 3. In germline, CDR1 is SGHNT, CDR2 YENEEA. In DNA form, the CDR3 reads TGTGCCAGCAGCTCAAGCGGGGACTACAATGAGCAGTTCTTC. As protein: CASSSSGDYNEQFF.

This clone has just one count. The chain is built from TRBV14 and TRBJ2-7; D remains ambiguous. Trimming took off 0 bases at V and 4 bases at J, with 16 bases between the two ends. CDR3 length equals 16 residues. The germline gives CDR1 SGHDN, CDR2 FVKESK. The CDR3 is CASSQDFPAGRYEQYF. The CDR3 region has the DNA TGTGCCAGCAGCCAAGATTTCCCGGCAGGACGATACGAGCAGTACTTC.

This rearrangement joins TRBV28 to TRBJ2-7; a possible D gene is TRBD1 (5 bases). V lost 6 bases and J 4 bases, leaving 19 bases between the germline ends. The CDR3 runs 15 residues. The germline gives CDR1 MDHEN, CDR2 SYDVKM. The CDR3 protein is CASRKPTAAAYEQYF. CDR3 coding DNA: TGTGCCAGCAGAAAGCCGACAGCCGCGGCGTACGAGCAGTACTTC.

The rearrangement links TRBV6-4 to TRBJ2-2; possible D gene TRBD2, 6 bases. Trimming left V 6 bases short and J 6 bases short, with 11 bases between. The V gene's germline CDR1 is MRHNA and CDR2 SNTAGT. CDR3 size: 13 residues. CDR3 loop: CASSRDWPGELFF. Here the CDR3 DNA reads TGTGCCAGCAGCAGGGACTGGCCCGGGGAGCTGTTTTTT.

V gene TRBV27 combines with J gene TRBJ2-5; 9 bases match TRBD1. This CDR3 region has 14 residues. The germline gives CDR1 MNHEY, CDR2 SMNVEV (reference sequence). J was trimmed by 5 bases and V by 4 bases; bases with no gene match: 5. DNA for the CDR3: TGTGCCAGCAGTTCCGGACAGGGGAAGGAGACCCAGTACTTC. Its translation is CASSSGQGKETQYF.

The chain combines TRBV5-1 with TRBJ1-2; D perhaps matches TRBD1 (5 bases). This CDR3 comprises 14 residues. From germline, CDR1 is SGHRS and CDR2 YFSETQ. V lost 0 bases and J 2 bases, leaving 8 bases between the germline ends. CDR3 sequence: CASSLAEGNYGYTF. The CDR3 nucleotides are TGCGCCAGCAGCTTGGCCGAGGGGAACTATGGCTACACCTTC.

This rearrangement joins TRBV7-3 to TRBJ1-6; D not certain. This CDR3 has 13 residues. V was pared by 3 bases and J by 10 bases, with 10 bases between. CDR1 SGHTA and CDR2 FQGTGA come from the germline V gene. The CDR3 region is CASSLDLRSPLHF. The CDR3 DNA follows: TGTGCCAGCAGCTTGGACTTAAGGTCACCCCTCCACTTT.

This rearrangement joins TRBV7-2 to TRBJ1-1, with D maybe TRBD1 (5 bases). From germline, CDR1 is SGHTA and CDR2 FQGNSA. The CDR3 runs 13 residues. The V end was cut by 5 bases, the J end by 9 bases, with 16 bases between. CDR3 bases: TGTGCCAGCAGCCGCCTGGGGGGGGACCAAGCTTTCTTT. Its translation is CASSRLGGDQAFF.

This clone was observed once. The chain has TRBV7-9 and TRBJ1-1; D unresolved. Germline V gene data show CDR1 as SEHNR and CDR2 as FQNEAQ (reference sequence). Trimming took 3 bases from V and 1 from J, leaving 6 bases between them. This CDR3 region has 13 residues. CDR3 loop: CASSLGWNTEAFF. CDR3 coding DNA: TGTGCCAGCAGCTTGGGGTGGAACACTGAAGCTTTCTTT.

The rearrangement links TRBV28 to TRBJ1-1; D remains unclear. V was pared by 5 bases and J by 1 base, with 11 bases between. The length of the CDR3 is 14 residues. Germline assignment: CDR1 MDHEN and CDR2 SYDVKM. The DNA of the CDR3 is TGTGCCAGCAGTCCCGTAATCGGGAACACTGAAGCTTTCTTT. It encodes CASSPVIGNTEAFF.

Points on this clone: One end of the junction does not line up with germline, which may come from a read error. This chain links TRBV4-1 with TRBJ2-3; 9 bases line up with TRBD2. Germline V gene sequence: CDR1 MGHRA, CDR2 YSYEKL. There are 18 residues in the CDR3. The chain's CDR3 is CASSQGPRWVSGGANRVF. The CDR3 bases are TGCGCCAGCAGCCAAGGTCCCCGGTGGGTTAGCGGGGGAGCCAACCGTGTATTT.

This chain connects TRBV28 to TRBJ1-6, with a possible D match to TRBD1 (5 bases). V dropped 5 bases and J dropped 9 bases, with 11 bases sitting between them. The CDR3 has 13 amino acids. Germline values: CDR1 MDHEN, CDR2 SYDVKM. CDR3 sequence: CASSAGPSSPLHF. CDR3 bases: TGTGCCAGCAGTGCAGGGCCTAGTTCACCCCTCCACTTT. Variable domain in full (rest from reference TRBV28 and TRBJ1-6): DVKVTQSSRYLVKRTGEKVFLECVQDMDHENMFWYRQDPGLGLRLIYFSYDVKMKEKGDIPEGYSVSREKKERFSLILESASTNQTSMYLCASSAGPSSPLHFGNGTRLTVT.

This chain uses TRBV5-1 with TRBJ2-5, with 9 bases lining up with TRBD1. Trimming removed 4 bases from V and 4 bases from J; junction bases left unmatched: 8. CDR1 is SGHRS and CDR2 is YFSETQ in the germline V gene. This CDR3 has 15 amino acids. In nucleotides, the CDR3 is TGCGCCAGCAGCCAGGACAGGGGAGGCAGAGAGACCCAGTACTTC. Translated: CASSQDRGGRETQYF. Full variable domain (rest looked up from reference TRBV5-1 and TRBJ2-5): KAGVTQTPRYLIKTRGQQVTLSCSPISGHRSVSWYQQTPGQGLQFLFEYFSETQRNKGNFPGRFSGRQFSNSRSEMNVSTLELGDSALYLCASSQDRGGRETQYFGPGTRLLVL.

The genes are TRBV7-2 and TRBJ1-6; D remains unclear. The germline gives CDR1 SGHTA, CDR2 FQGNSA. The CDR3 is 15 amino acids. V dropped 3 bases and J dropped 8 bases, with 14 bases sitting between them. The CDR3 region is CASSFVRGGDSPLHF. In DNA, the CDR3 is TGTGCCAGCAGCTTCGTTCGAGGCGGGGATTCACCCCTCCACTTT. The entire variable domain, with the rest obtained from reference TRBV7-2 and TRBJ1-6, is as follows: GAGVSQSPSNKVTEKGKDVELRCDPISGHTALYWYRQSLGQGLEFLIYFQGNSAPDKSGLPSDRFSAERTGGSVSTLTIQRTQQEDSAVYLCASSFVRGGDSPLHFGNGTRLTVT.

This chain connects TRBV2 to TRBJ2-2; 8 positions match TRBD2. V was clipped by 6 bases and J by 2 bases; unmatched bases: 5. Germline V gene data show CDR1 as SNHLY and CDR2 as FYNNEI. CDR3 length: 15 amino acids. CDR3 sequence (DNA): TGTGCCAGCAGATTACTAGCGGCTAACACCGGGGAGCTGTTTTTT. Translated, it gives CASRLLAANTGELFF.

The chain employs TRBV7-2 and TRBJ2-1; 14 nucleotides match TRBD2. The germline V gene encodes CDR1 SGHTA and CDR2 FQGNSA. Trimming took 5 bases from V and 7 from J; bases not matched to a gene: 4. The CDR3 runs to 15 residues. The CDR3 is CASSPTSGRENEQFF. CDR3 bases: TGTGCCAGCAGCCCGACTAGCGGGAGGGAAAATGAGCAGTTCTTC. The full variable domain, with the rest looked up from reference TRBV7-2 and TRBJ2-1, is GAGVSQSPSNKVTEKGKDVELRCDPISGHTALYWYRQSLGQGLEFLIYFQGNSAPDKSGLPSDRFSAERTGGSVSTLTIQRTQQEDSAVYLCASSPTSGRENEQFFGPGTRLTVL.

The chain links TRBV5-1 to TRBJ2-4; TRBD1 is a possible D gene (5 bases). V was clipped by 4 bases and J by 3 bases, with 14 bases between them. This CDR3 region has 15 residues. Germline CDR1 is SGHRS and CDR2 is YFSETQ. The DNA of the CDR3 is TGCGCCAGCAGCACCCCTCAGGGAAACAAAAACATTCAGTACTTC. It translates to CASSTPQGNKNIQYF.

The chain uses TRBV6-2 or TRBV6-3 and TRBJ1-1; 11 nucleotides align to TRBD1. Germline CDR1 MNHEY, CDR2 SVGEGT. The trim removed 4 bases at V and 0 bases at J, leaving 13 bases unmatched. CDR3 length: 19 residues. Written as DNA, the CDR3 is TGTGCCAGCAGTTCCCCTCGTGGACAGGGGGCGAGGATGAACACTGAAGCTTTCTTT. This sequence encodes CASSSPRGQGARMNTEAFF.

The chain is built from TRBV5-4 and TRBJ2-7; D might be TRBD2 (5 bases). The CDR3 spans 13 residues. The ends were cut back, 2 bases at V and 3 bases at J, with 9 bases in the middle. CDR1 and CDR2 (germline): SGHNT, YYREEE (reference sequence). CDR3 coding DNA: TGTGCCAGCAGCTTAGGCGGGTTCTACGAGCAGTACTTC. Its protein product is CASSLGGFYEQYF.

The chain uses TRBV12-3 or TRBV12-4 and TRBJ1-2; perhaps TRBD1 as D (6 bases). The length of the CDR3 is 11 residues. Trimming took off 4 bases at V and 7 bases at J, with 7 bases between the two ends. The CDR3 region has the DNA TGTGCCAGCAGTTACAGGGCTGGCTACACCTTC. Its translation: CASSYRAGYTF.

J is TRBJ2-2 and V is TRBV9, with 7 nucleotides matching TRBD2. The V gene end was trimmed by 3 bases and the J gene end by 1 base; junction bases not matched to a gene: 6. Looked up from germline, CDR1 is SGDLS and CDR2 is YYNGEE. The CDR3 is 16 amino acids. In DNA form, the CDR3 reads TGTGCCAGCAGCGGGCCTAGCGGATTGAACACCGGGGAGCTGTTTTTT. Its protein product is CASSGPSGLNTGELFF.

The chain couples TRBV5-1 to TRBJ2-3; 9 bases agree with TRBD2. Trimming removed 4 bases from V and 5 bases from J; junction bases left unmatched: 8. The V gene's germline CDR1 is SGHRS and CDR2 YFSETQ. This CDR3 spans 15 amino acids. CDR3 residues: CASSRARAGGDTQYF. CDR3 in DNA: TGCGCCAGCAGCCGAGCCCGAGCGGGAGGAGATACGCAGTATTTT.

This rearrangement joins TRBV5-1 to TRBJ2-1; no reliable D call. Germline V CDR1 and CDR2: SGHRS, YFSETQ. The length of the CDR3 is 16 residues. V lost 0 bases and J lost 0, with 10 bases in between. The DNA for the CDR3 is TGCGCCAGCAGCTTGGGGTCGGCAGGCTCCTACAATGAGCAGTTCTTC. Its protein is CASSLGSAGSYNEQFF.

The chain couples TRBV6-2 or TRBV6-3 to TRBJ2-3; TRBD1 might be the D (5 bases). The CDR3 has 15 residues. V was cut by 4 bases and J by 1 base, with 12 bases left in between. Germline CDR1 and CDR2: MNHEY and SVGEGT. This CDR3 is CASSSWTRGTDTQYF. CDR3 sequence (DNA): TGTGCCAGCAGTTCATGGACACGAGGCACAGATACGCAGTATTTT.

This chain connects TRBV4-3 to TRBJ2-7; no definite D call. The germline V gene encodes CDR1 LGHNA and CDR2 YSLEER. V was clipped by 0 bases and J by 0 bases, with 21 bases between them. The CDR3 runs 19 residues. The CDR3 sequence: CASSQDQKVDTDNSYEQYF. DNA of the CDR3: TGCGCCAGCAGCCAAGATCAAAAGGTTGATACTGACAACTCCTACGAGCAGTACTTC.

The V gene is TRBV6-5, the J gene TRBJ1-1; no clear D gene. Germline values: CDR1 MNHEY, CDR2 SVGAGI. The germline V and J ends were trimmed by 1 base and 7 bases, with 4 bases remaining between them. There are 11 residues in the CDR3. For the CDR3, the DNA is TGTGCCAGCAGTTACTTCGGTGAAGCTTTCTTT. Encoded protein: CASSYFGEAFF.

The CDR3 region is CASSLVRAGGTDTQYF. The CDR3 region has the DNA TGTGCCAGCAGCCTCGTTCGAGCGGGGGGCACAGATACGCAGTATTTT. The rearrangement joins TRBV28 to TRBJ2-3; 8 bases line up with TRBD2. The junction had 9 bases not matched to a gene; V was cut back by 6 bases and J by 1 base. The CDR3 has 16 residues. CDR1 is MDHEN and CDR2 is SYDVKM in the germline V gene.